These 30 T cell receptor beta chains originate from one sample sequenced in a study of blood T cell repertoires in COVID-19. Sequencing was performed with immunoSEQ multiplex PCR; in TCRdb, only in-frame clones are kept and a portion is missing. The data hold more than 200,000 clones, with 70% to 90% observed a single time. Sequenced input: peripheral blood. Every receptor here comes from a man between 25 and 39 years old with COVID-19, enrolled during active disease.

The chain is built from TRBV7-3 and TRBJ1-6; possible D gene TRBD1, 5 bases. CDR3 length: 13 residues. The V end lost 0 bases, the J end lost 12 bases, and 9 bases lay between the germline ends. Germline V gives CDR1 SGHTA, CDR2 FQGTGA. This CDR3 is CASSLTRQGPLHF. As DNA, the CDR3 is TGTGCCAGCAGCTTAACCCGTCAGGGACCCCTCCACTTT. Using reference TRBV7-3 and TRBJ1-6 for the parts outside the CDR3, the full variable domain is GAGVSQTPSNKVTEKGKYVELRCDPISGHTALYWYRQSLGQGPEFLIYFQGTGAADDSGLPNDRFFAVRPEGSVSTLKIQRTERGDSAVYLCASSLTRQGPLHFGNGTRLTVT.

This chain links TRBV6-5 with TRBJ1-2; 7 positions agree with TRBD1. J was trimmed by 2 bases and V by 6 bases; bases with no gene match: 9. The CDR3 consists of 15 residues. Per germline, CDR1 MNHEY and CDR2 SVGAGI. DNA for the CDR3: TGTGCCAGCAGAGTTCTGACAGGGAGAAACTATGGCTACACCTTC. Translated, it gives CASRVLTGRNYGYTF.

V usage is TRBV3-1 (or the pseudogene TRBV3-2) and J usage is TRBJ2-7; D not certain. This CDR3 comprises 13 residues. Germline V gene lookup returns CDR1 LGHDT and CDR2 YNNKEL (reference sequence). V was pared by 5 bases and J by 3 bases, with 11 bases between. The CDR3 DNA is TGTGCCAGCAGCTATGCGCCCCACTACGAGCAGTACTTC. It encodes CASSYAPHYEQYF.

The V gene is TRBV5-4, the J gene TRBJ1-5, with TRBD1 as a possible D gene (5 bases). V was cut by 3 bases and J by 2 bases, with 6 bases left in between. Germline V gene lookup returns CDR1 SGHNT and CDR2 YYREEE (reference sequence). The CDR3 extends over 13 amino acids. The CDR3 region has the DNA TGTGCCAGCAGCTGGGGGGGCAATCAGCCCCAGCATTTT. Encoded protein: CASSWGGNQPQHF.

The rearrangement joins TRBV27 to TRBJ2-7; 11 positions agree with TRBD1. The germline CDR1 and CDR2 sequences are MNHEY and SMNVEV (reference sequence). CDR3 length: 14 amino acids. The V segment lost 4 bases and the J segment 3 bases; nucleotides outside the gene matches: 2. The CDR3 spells CASSWTGGIYEQYF. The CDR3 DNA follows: TGTGCCAGCAGTTGGACAGGGGGCATCTACGAGCAGTACTTC.

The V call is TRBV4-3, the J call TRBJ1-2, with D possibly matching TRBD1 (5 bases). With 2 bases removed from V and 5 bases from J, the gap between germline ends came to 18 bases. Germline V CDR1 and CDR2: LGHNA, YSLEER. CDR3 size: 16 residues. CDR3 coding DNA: TGCGCCAGCAGCCAATATGGTGGAACACGGGGGTATGGCTACACCTTC. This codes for CASSQYGGTRGYGYTF.

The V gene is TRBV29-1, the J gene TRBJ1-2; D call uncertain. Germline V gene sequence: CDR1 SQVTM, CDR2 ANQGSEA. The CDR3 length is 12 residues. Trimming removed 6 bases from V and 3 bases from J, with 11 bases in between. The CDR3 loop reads CSVDDTYYGYTF. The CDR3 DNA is TGCAGCGTCGACGACACCTACTATGGCTACACCTTC.

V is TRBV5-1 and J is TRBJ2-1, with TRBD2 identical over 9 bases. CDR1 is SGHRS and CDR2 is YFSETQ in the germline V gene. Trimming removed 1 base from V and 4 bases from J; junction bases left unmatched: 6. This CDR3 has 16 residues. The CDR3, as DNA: TGCGCCAGCAGCTTGTTCGCTAGCGGGGAATACAATGAGCAGTTCTTC. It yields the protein CASSLFASGEYNEQFF.

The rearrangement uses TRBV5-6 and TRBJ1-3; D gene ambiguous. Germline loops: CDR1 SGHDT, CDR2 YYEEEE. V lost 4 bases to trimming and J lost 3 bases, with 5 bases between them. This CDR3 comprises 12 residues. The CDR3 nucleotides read TGTGCCAGCAGCAACGGTGGAAACACCATATATTTT. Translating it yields CASSNGGNTIYF.

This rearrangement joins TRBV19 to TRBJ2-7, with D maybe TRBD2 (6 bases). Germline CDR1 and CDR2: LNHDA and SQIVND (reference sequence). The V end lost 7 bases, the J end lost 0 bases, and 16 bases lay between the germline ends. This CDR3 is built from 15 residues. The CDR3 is CASTPAGSSSYEQYF. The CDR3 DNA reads TGTGCCAGTACCCCAGCGGGTTCCTCCTCCTACGAGCAGTACTTC.

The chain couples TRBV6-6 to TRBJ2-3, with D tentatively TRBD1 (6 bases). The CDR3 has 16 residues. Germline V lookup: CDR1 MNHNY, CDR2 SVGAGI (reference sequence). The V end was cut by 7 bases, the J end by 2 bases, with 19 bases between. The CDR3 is CASTRRGGSFTDTQYF. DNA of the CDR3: TGTGCCAGCACCAGAAGAGGGGGAAGTTTCACAGATACGCAGTATTTT.

CDR3 loop: CASSRQTGPGYGYTF. Here the CDR3 DNA reads TGTGCCAGCAGCCGTCAGACAGGGCCCGGCTATGGCTACACCTTC. The gene calls are TRBV3-1 (or the pseudogene TRBV3-2) and TRBJ1-2, with 7 bases matching TRBD1. J was trimmed by 4 bases and V by 4 bases; bases with no gene match: 9. Germline values: CDR1 LGHDT, CDR2 YNNKEL (reference sequence). The CDR3 covers 15 residues.

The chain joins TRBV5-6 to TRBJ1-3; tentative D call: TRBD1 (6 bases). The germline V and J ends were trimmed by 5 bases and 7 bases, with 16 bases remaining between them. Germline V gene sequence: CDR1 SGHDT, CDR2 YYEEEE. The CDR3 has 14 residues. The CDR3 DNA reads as TGTGCCAGCAGTCTGGACAGTCGTCAGAACACCATATATTTT. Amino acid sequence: CASSLDSRQNTIYF.

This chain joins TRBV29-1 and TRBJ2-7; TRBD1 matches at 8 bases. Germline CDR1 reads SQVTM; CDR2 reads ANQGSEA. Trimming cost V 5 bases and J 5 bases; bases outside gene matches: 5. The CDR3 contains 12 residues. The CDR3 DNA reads TGCAGCGTTTCACGACAGGGGCACGAGCAGTACTTC. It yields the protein CSVSRQGHEQYF.

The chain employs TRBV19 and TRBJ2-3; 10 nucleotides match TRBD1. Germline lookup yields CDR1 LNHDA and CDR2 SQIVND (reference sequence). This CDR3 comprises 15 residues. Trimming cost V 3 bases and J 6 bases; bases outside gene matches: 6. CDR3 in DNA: TGTGCCAGTAGTATCGGGACAGGGGAGTGGGATACGCAGTATTTT. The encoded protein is CASSIGTGEWDTQYF.

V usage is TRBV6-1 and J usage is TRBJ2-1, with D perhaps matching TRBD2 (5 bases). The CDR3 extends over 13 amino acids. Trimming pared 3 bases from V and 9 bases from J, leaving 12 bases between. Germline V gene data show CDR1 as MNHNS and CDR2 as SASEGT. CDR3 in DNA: TGTGCCAGCAGTGATGAGGGTTTCCTTGAGCAGTTCTTC. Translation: CASSDEGFLEQFF.

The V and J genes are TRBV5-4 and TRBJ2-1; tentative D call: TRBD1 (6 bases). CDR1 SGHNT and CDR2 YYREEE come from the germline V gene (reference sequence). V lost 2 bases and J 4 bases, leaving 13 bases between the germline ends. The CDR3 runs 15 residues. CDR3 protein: CASSLIQGPYNEQFF. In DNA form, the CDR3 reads TGTGCCAGCAGCTTAATACAGGGTCCTTACAATGAGCAGTTCTTC.

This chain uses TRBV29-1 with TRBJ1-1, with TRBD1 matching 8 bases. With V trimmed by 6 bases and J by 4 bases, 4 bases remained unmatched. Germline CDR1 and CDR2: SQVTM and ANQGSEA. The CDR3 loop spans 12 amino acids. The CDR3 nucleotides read TGCAGCGTGCTGACAGGGGCCACTGAAGCTTTCTTT. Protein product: CSVLTGATEAFF.

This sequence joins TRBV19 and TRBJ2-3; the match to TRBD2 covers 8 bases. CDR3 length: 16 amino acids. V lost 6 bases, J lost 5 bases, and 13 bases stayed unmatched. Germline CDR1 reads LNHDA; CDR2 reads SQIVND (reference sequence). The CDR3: CASSTQRAGEGDTQYF. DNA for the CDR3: TGTGCCAGTAGCACACAAAGAGCGGGGGAAGGAGATACGCAGTATTTT.

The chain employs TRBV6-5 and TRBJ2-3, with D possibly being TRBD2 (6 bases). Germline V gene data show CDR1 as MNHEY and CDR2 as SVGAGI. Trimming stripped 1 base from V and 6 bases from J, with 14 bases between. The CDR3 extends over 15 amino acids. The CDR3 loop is CASSYLAGMGDTQYF. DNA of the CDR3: TGTGCCAGCAGTTACTTGGCGGGGATGGGGGATACGCAGTATTTT.

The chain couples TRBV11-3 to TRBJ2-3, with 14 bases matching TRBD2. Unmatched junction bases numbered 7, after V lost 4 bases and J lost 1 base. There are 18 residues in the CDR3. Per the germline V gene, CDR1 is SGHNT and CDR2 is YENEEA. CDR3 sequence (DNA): TGTGCCAGCAGCTGGAGACTAGCGGGAGGGCCTGGCACAGATACGCAGTATTTT. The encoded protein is CASSWRLAGGPGTDTQYF.

Here the CDR3 DNA reads TGTGCCAGCAGCTTATGGCAAAATCAGCCCCAGCATTTT. The encoded protein is CASSLWQNQPQHF. This sequence joins TRBV7-8 and TRBJ1-5; D is unclear. The CDR3 runs to 13 residues. V lost 2 bases and J lost 4, with 6 bases in between. Germline V gives CDR1 SGHVS, CDR2 FQNEAQ.

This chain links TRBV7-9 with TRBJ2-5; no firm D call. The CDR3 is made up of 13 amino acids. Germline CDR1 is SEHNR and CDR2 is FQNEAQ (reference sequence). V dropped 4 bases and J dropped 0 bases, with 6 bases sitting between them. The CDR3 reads CASSYRYQETQYF. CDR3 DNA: TGTGCCAGCAGCTATCGGTACCAAGAGACCCAGTACTTC.

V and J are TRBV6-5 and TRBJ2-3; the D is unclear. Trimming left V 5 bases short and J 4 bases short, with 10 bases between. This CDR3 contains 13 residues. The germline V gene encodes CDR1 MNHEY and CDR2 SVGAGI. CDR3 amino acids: CASSLRYADTQYF. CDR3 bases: TGTGCCAGCAGTCTCCGTTATGCAGATACGCAGTATTTT.

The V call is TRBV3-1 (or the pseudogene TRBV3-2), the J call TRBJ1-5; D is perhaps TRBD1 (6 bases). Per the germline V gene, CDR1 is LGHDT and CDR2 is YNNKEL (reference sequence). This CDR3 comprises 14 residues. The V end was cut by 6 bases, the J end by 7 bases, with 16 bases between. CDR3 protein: CASSGGRGSQPQHF. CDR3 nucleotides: TGTGCCAGCAGTGGGGGCAGGGGAAGCCAGCCCCAGCATTTT.

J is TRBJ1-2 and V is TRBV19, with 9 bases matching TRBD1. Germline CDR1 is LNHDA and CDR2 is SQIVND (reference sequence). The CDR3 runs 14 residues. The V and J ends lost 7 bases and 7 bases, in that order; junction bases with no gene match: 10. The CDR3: CASNWDRALGGYTF. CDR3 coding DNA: TGTGCCAGTAACTGGGACAGGGCACTGGGTGGCTACACCTTC.

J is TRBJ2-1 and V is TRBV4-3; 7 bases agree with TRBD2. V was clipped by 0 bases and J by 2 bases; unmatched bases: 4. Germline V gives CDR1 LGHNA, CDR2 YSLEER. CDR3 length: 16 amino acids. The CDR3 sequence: CASSQEGGRAYNEQFF. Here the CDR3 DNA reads TGCGCCAGCAGCCAAGAGGGTGGGAGGGCCTACAATGAGCAGTTCTTC.

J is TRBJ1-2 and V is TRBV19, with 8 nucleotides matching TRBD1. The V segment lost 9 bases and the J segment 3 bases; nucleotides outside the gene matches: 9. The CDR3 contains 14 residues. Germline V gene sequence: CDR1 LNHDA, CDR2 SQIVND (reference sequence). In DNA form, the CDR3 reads TGTGCCAGCCGGACAGGGCACCTCTACTATGGCTACACCTTC. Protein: CASRTGHLYYGYTF.

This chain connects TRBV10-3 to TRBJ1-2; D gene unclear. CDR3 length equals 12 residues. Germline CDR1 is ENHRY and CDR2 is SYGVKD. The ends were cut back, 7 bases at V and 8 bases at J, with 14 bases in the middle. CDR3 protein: CAITRPGGGYTF. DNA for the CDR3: TGTGCCATCACTCGGCCGGGAGGGGGCTACACCTTC.

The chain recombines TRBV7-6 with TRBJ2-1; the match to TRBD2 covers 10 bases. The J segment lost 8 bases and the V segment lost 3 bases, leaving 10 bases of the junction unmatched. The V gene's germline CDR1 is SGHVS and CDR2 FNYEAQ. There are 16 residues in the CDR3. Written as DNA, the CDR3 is TGTGCCAGCAGCTTTCTCAGCGGGAGGGCCGCGGATGAGCAGTTCTTC. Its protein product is CASSFLSGRAADEQFF.